This T cell receptor beta chain was sequenced for a study of T cell clonality in common variable immunodeficiency. This table comes from immunoSEQ multiplex PCR, and its TCRdb copy is limited to in-frame clones, with some not included. The sample holds approximately 34,000 clones, and no clone turns up only once. This CDR3 has 14 residues. Germline values: CDR1 KGHSH, CDR2 LQKENI. V lost 5 bases and J lost 5; bases outside the gene matches: 1. This clone has ten or more counts. The CDR3 extends 3 residues past the end of the read, so its final part is completed from the germline J gene. The chain is built from TRBV18 and TRBJ1-6; 9 nucleotides line up with TRBD1. This TCR was recovered from a person aged 18 to 75 in good health. The sample consisted of peripheral blood mononuclear cells. CDR3 protein: CASSGDRDNSPLHF. Partial CDR3 DNA: TGTGCCAGCTCAGGGGACAGGGATAATTCACCC.